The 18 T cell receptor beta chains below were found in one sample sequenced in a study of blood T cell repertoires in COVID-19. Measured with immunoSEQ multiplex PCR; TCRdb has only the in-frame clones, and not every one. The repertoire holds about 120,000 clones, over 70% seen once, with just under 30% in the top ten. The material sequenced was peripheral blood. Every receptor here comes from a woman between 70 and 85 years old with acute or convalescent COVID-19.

Here the CDR3 DNA reads TGTGCCAGCATGAACAGCTACGAGCAGTACTTC. Translated: CASMNSYEQYF. V and J are TRBV2 and TRBJ2-7, with no clear D. CDR3 length: 11 amino acids. Looked up from germline, CDR1 is SNHLY and CDR2 is FYNNEI. Trimming removed 7 bases from V and 3 bases from J, with 7 bases in between.

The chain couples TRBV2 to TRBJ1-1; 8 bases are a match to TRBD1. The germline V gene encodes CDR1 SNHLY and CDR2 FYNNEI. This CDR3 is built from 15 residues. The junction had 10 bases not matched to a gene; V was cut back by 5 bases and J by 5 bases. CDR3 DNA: TGTGCCAGCAGTTCTCAGGGGGCCCTCGGAACTGAAGCTTTCTTT. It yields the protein CASSSQGALGTEAFF.

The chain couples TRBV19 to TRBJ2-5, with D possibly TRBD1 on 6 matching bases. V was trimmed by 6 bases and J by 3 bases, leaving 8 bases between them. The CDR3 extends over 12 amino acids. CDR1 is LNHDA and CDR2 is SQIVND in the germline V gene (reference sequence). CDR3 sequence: CASSNREETQYF. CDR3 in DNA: TGTGCCAGTAGCAACAGGGAAGAGACCCAGTACTTC.

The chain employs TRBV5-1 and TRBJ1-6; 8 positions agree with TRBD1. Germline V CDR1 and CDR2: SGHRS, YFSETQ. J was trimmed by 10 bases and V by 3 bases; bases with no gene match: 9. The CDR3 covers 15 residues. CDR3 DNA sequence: TGCGCCAGCAGCTCGGACAGGGAAAGAGGCTCACCCCTCCACTTT. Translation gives CASSSDRERGSPLHF.

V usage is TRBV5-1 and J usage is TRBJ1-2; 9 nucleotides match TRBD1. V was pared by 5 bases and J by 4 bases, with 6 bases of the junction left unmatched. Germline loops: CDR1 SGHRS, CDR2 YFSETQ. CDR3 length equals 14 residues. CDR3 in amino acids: CASRAEQGAYGYTF. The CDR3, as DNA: TGCGCCAGCAGGGCGGAACAGGGGGCCTATGGCTACACCTTC.

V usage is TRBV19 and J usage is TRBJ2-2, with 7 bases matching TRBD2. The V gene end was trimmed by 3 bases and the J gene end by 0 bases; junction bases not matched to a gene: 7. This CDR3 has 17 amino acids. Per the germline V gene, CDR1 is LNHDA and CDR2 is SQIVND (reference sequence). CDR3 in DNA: TGTGCCAGTAGTATGGGGTCGGGAGGTTCGAACACCGGGGAGCTGTTTTTT. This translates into CASSMGSGGSNTGELFF. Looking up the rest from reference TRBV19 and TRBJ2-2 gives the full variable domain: DGGITQSPKYLFRKEGQNVTLSCEQNLNHDAMYWYRQDPGQGLRLIYYSQIVNDFQKGDIAEGYSVSREKKESFPLTVTSAQKNPTAFYLCASSMGSGGSNTGELFFGEGSRLTVL.

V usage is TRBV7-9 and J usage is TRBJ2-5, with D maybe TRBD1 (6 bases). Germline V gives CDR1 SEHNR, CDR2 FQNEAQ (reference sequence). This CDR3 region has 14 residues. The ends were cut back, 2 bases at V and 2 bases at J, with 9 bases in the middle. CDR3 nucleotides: TGTGCCAGCAGCTTATGGCAGGGGCAAGAGACCCAGTACTTC. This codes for CASSLWQGQETQYF.

In nucleotides, the CDR3 is TGTGCCAGCAGCTTATGGGACACCACTAATGAAAAACTGTTTTTT. Translated, it gives CASSLWDTTNEKLFF. The chain carries TRBV7-9 and TRBJ1-4, with D possibly being TRBD1 (6 bases). Germline assignment: CDR1 SEHNR and CDR2 FQNEAQ (reference sequence). The CDR3 runs to 15 residues. Between the trimmed V and J ends, which lost 2 bases and 2 bases, there was a span of 9 bases.

The CDR3 sequence: CASSLRGSGEKLFF. CDR3 sequence (DNA): TGTGCCAGCAGCTTGAGGGGTAGTGGGGAAAAACTGTTTTTT. This chain joins TRBV5-6 and TRBJ1-4; the D gene is possibly TRBD1 (5 bases). This CDR3 spans 14 amino acids. The germline V and J ends were trimmed by 1 base and 8 bases, with 12 bases remaining between them. Germline V lookup: CDR1 SGHDT, CDR2 YYEEEE.

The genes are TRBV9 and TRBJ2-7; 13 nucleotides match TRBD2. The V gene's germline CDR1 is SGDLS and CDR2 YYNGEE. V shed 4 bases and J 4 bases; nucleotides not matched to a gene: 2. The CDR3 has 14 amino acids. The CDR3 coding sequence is TGTGCCAGCAGCACGGGACTAGCGGGATACGAGCAGTACTTC. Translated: CASSTGLAGYEQYF.

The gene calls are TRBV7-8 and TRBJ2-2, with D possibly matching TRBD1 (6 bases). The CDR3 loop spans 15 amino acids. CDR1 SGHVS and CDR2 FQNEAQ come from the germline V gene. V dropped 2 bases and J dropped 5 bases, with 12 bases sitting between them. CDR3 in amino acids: CASSLTSGATGELFF. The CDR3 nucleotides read TGTGCCAGCAGCTTAACTTCAGGGGCTACCGGGGAGCTGTTTTTT.

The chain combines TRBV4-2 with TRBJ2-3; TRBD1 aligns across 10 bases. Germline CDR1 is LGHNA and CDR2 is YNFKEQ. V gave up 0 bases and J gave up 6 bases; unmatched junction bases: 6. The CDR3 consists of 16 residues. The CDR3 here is CASSQELGTGEDTQYF. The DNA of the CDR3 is TGTGCCAGCAGCCAAGAACTCGGGACAGGGGAGGATACGCAGTATTTT.

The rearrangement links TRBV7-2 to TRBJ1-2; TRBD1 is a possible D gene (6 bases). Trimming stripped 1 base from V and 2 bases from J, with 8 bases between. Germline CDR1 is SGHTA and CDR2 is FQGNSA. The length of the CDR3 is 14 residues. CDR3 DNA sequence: TGTGCCAGCAGCTTAGGAGGACAGAACTATGGCTACACCTTC. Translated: CASSLGGQNYGYTF.

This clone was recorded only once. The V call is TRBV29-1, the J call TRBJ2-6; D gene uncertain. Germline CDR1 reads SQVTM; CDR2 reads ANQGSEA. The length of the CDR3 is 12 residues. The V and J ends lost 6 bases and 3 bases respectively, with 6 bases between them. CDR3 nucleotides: TGCAGCGTGACTGATGGGGCCAACGTCCTGACTTTC. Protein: CSVTDGANVLTF.

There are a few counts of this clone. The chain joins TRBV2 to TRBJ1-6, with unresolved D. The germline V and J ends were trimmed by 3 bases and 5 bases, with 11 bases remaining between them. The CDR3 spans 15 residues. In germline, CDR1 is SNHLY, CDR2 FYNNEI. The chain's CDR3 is CASSDRGMDNSPLHF. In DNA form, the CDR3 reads TGTGCCAGCAGTGATCGGGGAATGGATAATTCACCCCTCCACTTT.

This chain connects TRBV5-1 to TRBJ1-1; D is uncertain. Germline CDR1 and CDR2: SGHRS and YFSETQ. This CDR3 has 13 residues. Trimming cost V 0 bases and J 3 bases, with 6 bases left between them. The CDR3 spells CASSLDGDTEAFF. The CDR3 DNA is TGCGCCAGCAGCTTGGACGGGGACACTGAAGCTTTCTTT.

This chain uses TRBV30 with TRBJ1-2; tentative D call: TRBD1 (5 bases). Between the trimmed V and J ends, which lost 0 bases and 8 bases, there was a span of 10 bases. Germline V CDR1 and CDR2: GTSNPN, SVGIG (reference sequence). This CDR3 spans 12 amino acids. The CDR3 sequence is CAWSVPGLGYTF. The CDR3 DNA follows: TGTGCCTGGAGTGTTCCAGGGCTGGGCTACACCTTC.

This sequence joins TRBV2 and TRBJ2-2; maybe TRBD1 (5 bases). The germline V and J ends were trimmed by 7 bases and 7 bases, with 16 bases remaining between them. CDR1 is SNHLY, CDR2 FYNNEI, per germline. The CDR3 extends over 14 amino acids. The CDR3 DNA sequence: TGTGCCAGCAAGGTTGGGGCTTCGATCGGGGAGCTGTTTTTT. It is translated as CASKVGASIGELFF.